This T cell receptor beta chain was obtained from a study of T cell repertoires in cytomegalovirus infection. Study-level information: It was recently identified HLA-C-restricted and well-studied HLA-B-restricted CMV epitopes that the study used. An indication of both CMV infection and matching HLA type came from public TCR beta signatures. Findings of the study overall: Clonotype analysis showed dominance of the ex vivo response by HLA-C-restricted CMV-specific TCR beta clonotypes.

About this clonotype: Its antigen remains unknown.

This CDR3 has 23 residues. CDR1 is SGHTA and CDR2 is FQGNSA in the germline V gene. Trimming at V came to 1 base and at J to 3 bases, leaving 27 bases not matched to a gene. TCRdb independently ran MiXCR on the reads; one entry per CDR3 protein. The sample lists some 560,000 distinct CDR3 sequences; roughly 42% were seen once. J is TRBJ2-7 and V is TRBV7-2; 10 positions match TRBD1. The material was cultured PBMCs, obtained from culture after CMV antigen stimulation. The clonotype originates from a human donor in good health (CMV status not recorded). Some clones in this sample may be carry-over from other donors' samples. The CDR3 is CASSLEWRDRGPSTIPGNYEQYF. The CDR3 region has the DNA TGTGCCAGCAGCTTAGAATGGCGGGACAGGGGACCCTCCACTATCCCGGGGAACTACGAGCAGTACTTC. Drawing the rest from reference TRBV7-2 and TRBJ2-7, the complete variable domain is GAGVSQSPSNKVTEKGKDVELRCDPISGHTALYWYRQSLGQGLEFLIYFQGNSAPDKSGLPSDRFSAERTGGSVSTLTIQRTQQEDSAVYLCASSLEWRDRGPSTIPGNYEQYFGPGTRLTVT.